The next 30 T cell receptor beta chains were all read from a single sample in a study of CD8 T cells in ankylosing spondylitis. TCRdb recomputed calls from the 5' RACE reads with MiXCR, one row per CDR3 protein. The top ten clones hold roughly 45% of a sample with over 30,000 distinct CDR3 sequences, about 15% of them seen once. Sequenced material: blood. These receptors all come from a male donor with ankylosing spondylitis or in good health (not recorded which).

The chain is built from TRBV6-5 and TRBJ2-1; 12 bases line up with TRBD2. Germline CDR1 MNHEY, CDR2 SVGAGI. There are 17 residues in the CDR3. V shed 6 bases, J shed 0 bases, and the junction held 6 bases outside the gene matches. CDR3 in DNA: TGTGCCAGCAGGGCTAGCGGGAGGGCTAGCTCCTACAATGAGCAGTTCTTC. Encoded protein: CASRASGRASSYNEQFF.

The rearrangement uses TRBV3-1 and TRBJ1-4; D is unclear. The CDR3 spans 15 residues. The V end lost 5 bases, the J end lost 8 bases, and 18 bases lay between the germline ends. Germline loops: CDR1 LGHDT, CDR2 YNNKEL (reference sequence). The CDR3 here is CASSEVTGKWEKLFF. The CDR3 DNA follows: TGTGCCAGCAGCGAAGTGACGGGAAAGTGGGAAAAACTGTTTTTT. The variable domain in full, completed from reference TRBV3-1 and TRBJ1-4, reads DTAVSQTPKYLVTQMGNDKSIKCEQNLGHDTMYWYKQDSKKFLKIMFSYNNKELIINETVPNRFSPKSPDKAHLNLHINSLELGDSAVYFCASSEVTGKWEKLFFGSGTQLSVL.

The V gene is TRBV11-1, the J gene TRBJ2-2; D remains unclear. Trimming removed 4 bases from V and 1 base from J, with 7 bases in between. CDR1 and CDR2 from the germline V gene are SGHAT and FQDESV (reference sequence). This CDR3 region has 14 residues. In DNA form, the CDR3 reads TGTGCCAGCAGCTCTCGAGGGAACACCGGGGAGCTGTTTTTT. Amino acid sequence: CASSSRGNTGELFF.

The V gene is TRBV28, the J gene TRBJ2-3; 8 nucleotides match TRBD2. V dropped 7 bases and J dropped 4; count of bases not matched to a gene: 4. CDR3 length equals 13 residues. CDR1 is MDHEN, CDR2 SYDVKM, per germline. As DNA, the CDR3 is TGTGCCAGCACAAGCGGGAGCCCAGATACGCAGTATTTT. It specifies CASTSGSPDTQYF.

This clonotype appeared a few times. The chain couples TRBV12-3 or TRBV12-4 to TRBJ1-1; TRBD1 matches 10 bases. The CDR3 sequence is 14 residues long. V trimming: 5 bases; J trimming: 1 base; junction bases outside the gene matches: 1. CDR3 loop: CASSRQGANTEAFF. Written as DNA, the CDR3 is TGTGCCAGCAGTCGACAGGGGGCGAACACTGAAGCTTTCTTT.

There are a few counts of this clonotype. The chain is built from TRBV4-3 and TRBJ2-3, with 7 positions matching TRBD1. Germline values: CDR1 LGHNA, CDR2 YSLEER. CDR3 length equals 15 residues. The J segment lost 0 bases and the V segment lost 4 bases, leaving 4 bases of the junction unmatched. The CDR3 bases are TGCGCCAGCAGCCGAGGACAGGCTAGCACAGATACGCAGTATTTT. Protein: CASSRGQASTDTQYF.

The rearrangement uses TRBV5-1 and TRBJ1-4; TRBD1 matches 7 bases. Germline loops: CDR1 SGHRS, CDR2 YFSETQ. V lost 4 bases and J lost 8; bases outside the gene matches: 8. The CDR3 covers 14 residues. CDR3 in DNA: TGCGCCAGCAGCCTCGACAGGGTGGGCGAAAAACTGTTTTTT. This encodes CASSLDRVGEKLFF.

This clonotype was found a few times. The chain uses TRBV6-5 and TRBJ2-7; 7 positions match TRBD2. V was pared by 0 bases and J by 3 bases, with 2 bases of the junction left unmatched. The CDR3 is 14 amino acids. Germline CDR1 and CDR2: MNHEY and SVGAGI. The CDR3 DNA sequence: TGTGCCAGCAGTTACTCTGCTAGCGGCTACGAGCAGTACTTC. This sequence encodes CASSYSASGYEQYF.

This clonotype was seen a few times. This sequence joins TRBV20-1 and TRBJ2-3; no clear D gene. The CDR3 is 13 residues long. Trimming removed 6 bases at V and 1 base at J, with 11 bases between. CDR1 and CDR2 (germline): DFQATT, SNEGSKA (reference sequence). The CDR3 is CSAKPTGTDTQYF. The CDR3 coding sequence is TGCAGTGCCAAGCCGACTGGCACAGATACGCAGTATTTT.

This chain connects TRBV5-1 to TRBJ1-3; D may be TRBD1 (6 bases). CDR3 length: 13 amino acids. Germline loops: CDR1 SGHRS, CDR2 YFSETQ. The germline V and J ends were trimmed by 2 bases and 8 bases, with 11 bases remaining between them. The CDR3 sequence is CASSFTGLDTIYF. CDR3 sequence (DNA): TGCGCCAGCAGCTTCACAGGGTTGGACACCATATATTTT.

The V gene is TRBV29-1, the J gene TRBJ2-2; the D is unclear. V was pared by 4 bases and J by 4 bases, with 7 bases between. CDR1 SQVTM and CDR2 ANQGSEA come from the germline V gene. There are 12 residues in the CDR3. The CDR3, as DNA: TGCAGCGTTGCCGAGTCCACCGGGGAGCTGTTTTTT. Translating gives CSVAESTGELFF.

This clonotype was seen a handful of times. The V and J genes are TRBV24-1 and TRBJ2-2; no reliable D call. The V end lost 3 bases, the J end lost 8 bases, and 15 bases lay between the germline ends. This CDR3 is built from 15 residues. CDR1 KGHDR and CDR2 SFDVKD come from the germline V gene. DNA of the CDR3: TGTGCCACCAGTGATGAGCACACTCGGCGGGGGGAGCTGTTTTTT. Amino acid sequence: CATSDEHTRRGELFF.

The chain uses TRBV15 and TRBJ2-1; TRBD1 might be the D (5 bases). Germline lookup yields CDR1 LNHNV and CDR2 YYDKDF (reference sequence). This CDR3 is 16 amino acids long. V lost 1 base to trimming and J lost 2 bases, with 12 bases between them. The CDR3 bases are TGTGCCACCAGCAGAGTTTCACAGGCGCCCTACAATGAGCAGTTCTTC. Translating gives CATSRVSQAPYNEQFF.

The V gene is TRBV12-3 or TRBV12-4, the J gene TRBJ2-2, with 7 bases lining up with TRBD1. The CDR3 sequence is 14 residues long. Germline trimming cut 6 bases from V and 7 bases from J; bases unmatched to any gene: 8. The DNA of the CDR3 is TGTGCCAGCAGGTTAAGACAGGGCGGCGGGGAGCTGTTTTTT. Translated, it gives CASRLRQGGGELFF.

This clonotype appeared a few times. V gene TRBV5-1 combines with J gene TRBJ2-5; 10 positions match TRBD2. Germline CDR1 is SGHRS and CDR2 is YFSETQ. The CDR3 has 14 amino acids. J was trimmed by 4 bases and V by 4 bases; bases with no gene match: 4. CDR3 sequence (DNA): TGCGCCAGCAGCCCAAGACTAGCGGGAGAGACCCAGTACTTC. This sequence encodes CASSPRLAGETQYF. The variable domain in full, with the rest retrieved from reference TRBV5-1 and TRBJ2-5, is KAGVTQTPRYLIKTRGQQVTLSCSPISGHRSVSWYQQTPGQGLQFLFEYFSETQRNKGNFPGRFSGRQFSNSRSEMNVSTLELGDSALYLCASSPRLAGETQYFGPGTRLLVL.

A few counts support this clonotype. This rearrangement joins TRBV20-1 to TRBJ2-1; 9 positions match TRBD1. Germline CDR1 reads DFQATT; CDR2 reads SNEGSKA (reference sequence). The length of the CDR3 is 16 residues. V lost 6 bases, J lost 2 bases, and 11 bases stayed unmatched. The CDR3 DNA reads as TGCAGTGCCCTAAACCCGGGACAGGGAACCTACAATGAGCAGTTCTTC. Translated: CSALNPGQGTYNEQFF.

This clonotype occurred many times. The CDR3 DNA sequence: TGCAGTGCTAGTCGGAGGCAAGAGACCCAGTACTTC. It is translated as CSASRRQETQYF. The J gene is TRBJ2-5, the V gene TRBV20-1; D possibly corresponds to TRBD2 (5 bases). There are 12 residues in the CDR3. The V and J ends lost 3 bases and 2 bases respectively, with 7 bases between them. CDR1 and CDR2 from the germline V gene are DFQATT and SNEGSKA (reference sequence).

This clonotype was counted between two and nine times. In DNA, the CDR3 is TGTGCCAGCAGTGGCACCTACGAGCAGTACTTC. Protein: CASSGTYEQYF. This chain links TRBV25-1 with TRBJ2-7; D is ambiguous. The CDR3 extends over 11 amino acids. Per the germline V gene, CDR1 is MGHDK and CDR2 is SYGVNS. V shed 4 bases and J shed 2 bases, with 3 bases lying between them.

The CDR3 sequence is CAISERRRVDTEAFF. As DNA, the CDR3 is TGTGCCATCAGTGAAAGGAGGAGGGTTGACACTGAAGCTTTCTTT. V and J are TRBV10-3 and TRBJ1-1; D uncertain. Looked up from germline, CDR1 is ENHRY and CDR2 is SYGVKD. Deletions cut 3 bases from V and 3 bases from J, with 14 bases between. The length of the CDR3 is 15 residues.

V usage is TRBV4-1 and J usage is TRBJ2-1, with D possibly matching TRBD2 (5 bases). CDR1 is MGHRA, CDR2 YSYEKL, per germline. V was cut by 5 bases and J by 0 bases, with 11 bases left in between. The CDR3 contains 15 residues. The CDR3 region is CASSRGRDSYNEQFF. The CDR3 region has the DNA TGCGCCAGCAGCAGAGGACGGGACTCCTACAATGAGCAGTTCTTC.

J is TRBJ2-1 and V is TRBV5-1; D might be TRBD1 (6 bases). The CDR3 has 11 amino acids. Trimming left V 4 bases short and J 11 bases short, with 10 bases between. Germline V gene data show CDR1 as SGHRS and CDR2 as YFSETQ. The CDR3 sequence: CASSQTGQQFF. The CDR3 region has the DNA TGCGCCAGCAGCCAAACAGGGCAGCAGTTCTTC.

The chain joins TRBV7-2 to TRBJ2-5, with D possibly TRBD1 on 6 matching bases. This CDR3 spans 15 amino acids. Looked up from germline, CDR1 is SGHTA and CDR2 is FQGNSA. Between the trimmed V and J ends, which lost 4 bases and 1 base, there was a span of 13 bases. Written as DNA, the CDR3 is TGTGCCAGCAGCTCCCCGGACAGTTTCCAAGAGACCCAGTACTTC. Translated, it gives CASSSPDSFQETQYF.

This clonotype came up a few times. J is TRBJ2-5 and V is TRBV4-3; D possibly corresponds to TRBD1 (6 bases). Germline V gene lookup returns CDR1 LGHNA and CDR2 YSLEER. This CDR3 region has 15 residues. V lost 4 bases and J lost 1, with 13 bases in between. CDR3 nucleotides: TGCGCCAGCAGCCCCACAGGGACACTCCAAGAGACCCAGTACTTC. It is translated as CASSPTGTLQETQYF.

This clonotype was counted a few times. The V gene is TRBV7-2, the J gene TRBJ2-7, with D possibly matching TRBD2 (6 bases). From germline, CDR1 is SGHTA and CDR2 FQGNSA. The V and J ends lost 0 bases and 5 bases respectively, with 11 bases between them. The CDR3 consists of 14 residues. CDR3: CASSLAGGAHEQYF. The CDR3, as DNA: TGTGCCAGCAGCTTAGCGGGAGGTGCCCACGAGCAGTACTTC.

This clonotype has just a few counts. The rearrangement links TRBV6-5 to TRBJ2-2; possible D gene TRBD2, 5 bases. Looked up from germline, CDR1 is MNHEY and CDR2 is SVGAGI. Trimming left V 4 bases short and J 0 bases short, with 12 bases between. The CDR3 is 16 residues long. The chain's CDR3 is CASSFLAHTNTGELFF. In DNA form, the CDR3 reads TGTGCCAGCAGTTTTCTAGCCCATACGAACACCGGGGAGCTGTTTTTT.

CDR3 sequence reads: CASSPLLGMGTDTQYF. Here the CDR3 DNA reads TGTGCCAGCAGCCCCCTGCTAGGGATGGGCACAGATACGCAGTATTTT. V is TRBV14 and J is TRBJ2-3; D unclear. CDR1 is SGHDN, CDR2 FVKESK, per germline. This CDR3 region has 16 residues. The V end was cut by 4 bases, the J end by 1 base, with 15 bases between.

The rearrangement links TRBV30 to TRBJ2-1, with 10 bases that match TRBD2. The CDR3 sequence is 15 residues long. The ends lost 6 bases at V and 4 bases at J; junction bases unmatched: 9. The germline V gene encodes CDR1 GTSNPN and CDR2 SVGIG (reference sequence). CDR3 loop: CACPRIAGGYNEQFF. CDR3 sequence (DNA): TGTGCCTGCCCTCGAATAGCGGGGGGTTACAATGAGCAGTTCTTC.

The chain joins TRBV12-3 or TRBV12-4 to TRBJ2-1, with 8 bases aligning to TRBD2. The ends lost 6 bases at V and 7 bases at J; junction bases unmatched: 11. The CDR3 length is 15 residues. In DNA form, the CDR3 reads TGTGCCAGCAGACCTGAAGCGGGAGTCGGGAATGAGCAGTTCTTC. Amino acids: CASRPEAGVGNEQFF.

The rearrangement joins TRBV6-2 or TRBV6-3 to TRBJ2-1, with 10 bases aligning to TRBD2. V shed 5 bases, J shed 16 bases, and the junction held 14 bases outside the gene matches. The CDR3 is made up of 14 amino acids. Germline CDR1 reads MNHEY; CDR2 reads SVGEGT. CDR3 amino acids: CASSEYLAGTSAFF. The CDR3, as DNA: TGTGCCAGCAGTGAATACCTAGCCGGGACTAGCGCATTCTTC.

This clonotype was counted only a few times. The genes are TRBV4-3 and TRBJ1-3; D unclear. The V and J ends lost 2 bases and 4 bases respectively, with 9 bases between them. This CDR3 is built from 14 residues. Germline V CDR1 and CDR2: LGHNA, YSLEER. In nucleotides, the CDR3 is TGCGCCAGCAGCCAATCCGCACGGGGAAACACCATATATTTT. It encodes CASSQSARGNTIYF.